This TCR beta chain was sequenced in a study of shared clonotypes between healthy human individuals (dated by TCRdb to 2019 to 2021). General notes on the study: A couple of women and a few men aged 18 to 49 years were included in the cohort. For each donor, CD4 naive and CD4 memory were each given three plates, CD8 naive was given two plates, and CD8 memory was given one plate. The study deeply sequenced blood TCR repertoires of about five healthy adults to estimate repertoire size and the extent of clonotype sharing between individuals. Libraries were prepared and TCR repertoires were sequenced by different laboratories using diverse techniques, in order to increase sequencing depth and limit assay-specific biases. Per donor, leukapheresis produced somewhere between about 0.85 and 9.5 billion PBMCs. Overall study results and their limits: When a handful of donors were compared, the shared fraction of clonotypes was about 5.2% for naive CD4, roughly 3.4% for naive CD8, 2% to 2.5% for memory CD4, and around 0.4% for memory CD8. Naive subsets generally had larger estimated clonotype richness than memory subsets did. Because the study included only a small number of donors, the genetic and exposure-history diversity represented was limited. Even with the large sequencing depth, rarefaction of the sorted-subset datasets indicated that sequencing was incomplete. Sampling was restricted to blood, and TCR repertoires in tissues likely differ from the TCR repertoires found in blood. Pairwise subsampling led to the expectation that sequencing depth would affect the degree of clonotype sharing among donors. Compared with non-shared clonotypes, the clonotypes found in all four sorted-subset donors had higher generation probabilities.

CD8 naive samples were CD45RO-negative cells positively selected for CCR7, giving a CD45RA+CCR7+ population that excluded TemRA cells. The donors were healthy, HIV-negative adults with no recently reported acute infections or vaccinations. All donors were Caucasian adults living in Nashville, Tennessee, USA. After blood collection by leukapheresis, PBMCs were isolated using Ficoll-Histopaque density gradient centrifugation and then cryopreserved in the vapor phase of liquid nitrogen. Analytical flow cytometry was used to check the purity and quantity of every magnetically sorted T cell population. From each sorted fraction, genomic DNA was isolated and quantified by UV absorbance on a Nanodrop 2000c. Of note for this clone: This clone's antigen is unknown. No qualities accompany the bases; no much larger clone lies one base away.

TCR CDR3 regions were amplified from genomic DNA by multiplex PCR using the deep immunoSEQ assay. For each cell subset, the extracted genomic DNA was distributed evenly across all wells of several immunoSEQ 96-well plates, and each plate served as one replicate. For sorted subsets, roughly 0.2 ug genomic DNA, equal to some 28,000 T cell genomes, was loaded into each replicate PCR. The purified libraries were quantified using a Qubit 3.0 fluorometer, sized with a Bioanalyzer 2100, and then quantified again using the KAPA Library Quantification kit. Every immunoSEQ 96-well plate was sequenced on a separate single-read 150-cycle Illumina NextSeq 550 flow cell. The original pipeline was this. Because the immunoSEQ output included only junctional sequences and no quality scores, the filtering could not be the same as the filtering used for full-length reads. To assign V/J genes and CDR3, sequences were annotated using PyIR, a Python wrapper for IgBLAST v1.9, with IMGT germline references. Any read was removed if the V/J assignment was weak (E-value above 1e-6), the CDR3 was missing, or the read contained stop codons, out-of-frame junctions, or ambiguous translated residues. V3J clonotypes were defined as sequences sharing the same inferred V gene, J gene, and CDR3 amino acid sequence. To compute the percentage overlap between repertoires, the number of shared unique clonotypes was divided by the size of the smaller repertoire. Richness of each repertoire was evaluated using RTK rarefaction, the Chao1 estimator, and Recon v2.1 estimates of unobserved clonotypes. For all TCRbeta clonotypes obtained by the gDNA method from a few donors, generation probabilities were computed with OLGA. TCRdb carries this immuneACCESS record with in-frame sequences only. Its versions omit some clonotypes, under half of them owing to an unresolved V gene in the studies checked, with the rest unexplained. The V and J calls and the clone size are those of that table, but D and trimming were determined from the DNA. The sample includes around 2,000,000 clones, with about 95% observed a single time. The ten top clones hold roughly 1% of the sample.

The source is a man aged 18-30 years in good health. The specimen sequenced was naive CD8+ T cells sorted from blood. The cell subset or site label of this sample denotes: CD45RA+CCR7+.

The CDR3 protein sequence reads: CASSAWDRGPEAFF. The DNA sequence follows: TGTGCCAGCAGCGCGTGGGACAGGGGTCCTGAAGCTTTCTTT. The sequence joins TRBV14 to TRBJ1-1; the junction holds 10 bases that match TRBD1. Based on the germline V gene, the CDR1 and CDR2 sequences are SGHDN and FVKESK. The CDR3, cysteine through phenylalanine, is 14 amino acids long. Here the CDR3 DNA is all that survives: 42 bases in frame from base 1. For this chain, trimming is 5 bases at the V end and 6 bases at the J end, and the number of junction bases without a gene match is 6.